These 26 T cell receptor beta chains were all obtained from the same sample, sequenced in a study of T cell responses to AZD1222 COVID-19 vaccine listed by TCRdb under 2021. The method was the immunoSEQ multiplex PCR assay. TCRdb mirrors the immuneACCESS table, restricted to in-frame sequences. Some clones are absent from its copies; in checked studies, under half trace to an unresolved V gene, and the reason for the others is unknown. Here the sample has hundreds of thousands of clones; roughly 93% occur a single time. The leading ten clones occupy less than 0.65% of the sample. In the paper's terms, the time point label means: about 28 days (+/-7) after the second vaccine dose. The starting material was peripheral blood, obtained 28 days after the second AZD1222 dose. The receptors here all came from an adult who received the AZD1222 COVID-19 vaccine.

Points on this clone: The sample contains more than one DNA sequence encoding this CDR3. The rearrangement links TRBV28 to TRBJ1-5, with D hard to call. The germline CDR1 and CDR2 sequences are MDHEN and SYDVKM. V lost 6 bases and J 3 bases, leaving 9 bases between the germline ends. The CDR3 has 13 amino acids. Here the CDR3 reads CASSPDLNQPQHF. In DNA, the CDR3 is TGTGCCAGCAGCCCTGACCTCAATCAGCCCCAGCATTTT.

The V gene is TRBV2, the J gene TRBJ1-4, with 8 bases identical to TRBD1. V was pared by 5 bases and J by 0 bases, with 8 bases of the junction left unmatched. CDR1 SNHLY and CDR2 FYNNEI come from the germline V gene. This CDR3 contains 17 residues. DNA for the CDR3: TGTGCCAGCAGTCAATGGACAGGGCACGCAACTAATGAAAAACTGTTTTTT. It is translated as CASSQWTGHATNEKLFF.

The V and J genes are TRBV28 and TRBJ2-7; 7 bases are shared with TRBD2. This CDR3 has 15 amino acids. Germline V lookup: CDR1 MDHEN, CDR2 SYDVKM. The V gene end was trimmed by 6 bases and the J gene end by 0 bases; junction bases not matched to a gene: 8. CDR3 DNA sequence: TGTGCCAGCAGAGCCGGCGGGGGACCCTCCTACGAGCAGTACTTC. As protein: CASRAGGGPSYEQYF.

The V gene is TRBV23-1, the J gene TRBJ1-2; a weak D match, TRBD1 (6 bases). TRBV23-1 is sorted into the ORF group, with uncertain function. This CDR3 contains 15 residues. V lost 2 bases and J lost 8, with 18 bases in between. The CDR3 region has the DNA TGCGCCAGCAGTCAAAATGGGACACTTTCGGCAGGCTACACCTTC. This sequence encodes CASSQNGTLSAGYTF.

Only one count was recorded for this clone. V gene TRBV5-4 combines with J gene TRBJ1-4; D is perhaps TRBD1 (5 bases). The CDR3 is 12 amino acids. The germline CDR1 and CDR2 sequences are SGHNT and YYREEE (reference sequence). V shed 2 bases and J shed 6 bases, with 5 bases lying between them. CDR3 DNA sequence: TGTGCCAGCAGCTTCAGGGATGAAAAACTGTTTTTT. This gives the protein CASSFRDEKLFF.

This chain links TRBV29-1 with TRBJ2-7, with 9 nucleotides matching TRBD1. There are 13 residues in the CDR3. V dropped 0 bases and J dropped 7; count of bases not matched to a gene: 4. Germline values: CDR1 SQVTM, CDR2 ANQGSEA. The CDR3 DNA reads TGCAGCGTTGAAGAGGGACAGGGCCTTGAGCAGTACTTC. Its protein is CSVEEGQGLEQYF.

CDR3 in DNA: TGTGCCAGCAGTTCTAGGGCATCTCAGCCCCAGCATTTT. Protein product: CASSSRASQPQHF. This chain connects TRBV28 to TRBJ1-5; the D is unclear. The length of the CDR3 is 13 residues. Germline lookup yields CDR1 MDHEN and CDR2 SYDVKM. The ends were cut back, 4 bases at V and 6 bases at J, with 10 bases in the middle.

The gene calls are TRBV7-3 and TRBJ2-1, with TRBD2 matching over 9 bases. Germline CDR1 SGHTA, CDR2 FQGTGA. With V trimmed by 3 bases and J by 5 bases, 14 bases remained unmatched. This CDR3 is built from 18 residues. As DNA, the CDR3 is TGTGCCAGCAGCTTCCTAAATAGCGGGAGAAGGTCAGACAATGAGCAGTTCTTC. Translated, it gives CASSFLNSGRRSDNEQFF.

This clone was recorded only once. The chain carries TRBV4-3 and TRBJ2-2; D uncertain. Trimming removed 3 bases at V and 2 bases at J, with 13 bases between. The CDR3 contains 16 residues. The V gene's germline CDR1 is LGHNA and CDR2 YSLEER. DNA for the CDR3: TGCGCCAGCAGCCACGGCACACAGATAAACACCGGGGAGCTGTTTTTT. Its translation: CASSHGTQINTGELFF.

The chain carries TRBV2 and TRBJ2-3; D is possibly TRBD2 (6 bases). Trimming shortened V by 5 bases and J by 0 bases, and 18 bases separated the two germline ends. The CDR3 sequence is 17 residues long. Germline lookup yields CDR1 SNHLY and CDR2 FYNNEI. The CDR3 DNA is TGTGCCAGCAGTTCATTCCAAGCGGGCGTTAGCACAGATACGCAGTATTTT. Its translation is CASSSFQAGVSTDTQYF.

The chain employs TRBV12-3 or TRBV12-4 and TRBJ1-1; D not certain. V was pared by 3 bases and J by 11 bases, with 10 bases between. This CDR3 comprises 11 residues. DNA of the CDR3: TGTGCCAGCAGTTTGTTAGACGAGGCTTTCTTT. Translating it yields CASSLLDEAFF.

The CDR3 is CASSPTGTGSPLHF. Here the CDR3 DNA reads TGCGCCAGCAGCCCAACAGGGACGGGTTCACCCCTCCACTTT. V and J are TRBV5-1 and TRBJ1-6; weak D call: TRBD1 (6 bases). This CDR3 is built from 14 residues. V was shortened by 4 bases and J by 9 bases, with 14 bases between the two germline ends. In germline, CDR1 is SGHRS, CDR2 YFSETQ.

The chain joins TRBV5-1 to TRBJ2-1; D is possibly TRBD2 (5 bases). This CDR3 region has 11 residues. From germline, CDR1 is SGHRS and CDR2 YFSETQ. Trimming took 0 bases from V and 12 from J, leaving 7 bases between them. In DNA, the CDR3 is TGCGCCAGCAGCTTGGGGGGAGTGCAGTTCTTC. It encodes CASSLGGVQFF.

The chain recombines TRBV9 with TRBJ2-7; 11 bases are a match to TRBD2. Trimming removed 2 bases from V and 6 bases from J; junction bases left unmatched: 4. The CDR3 covers 14 residues. Germline V gives CDR1 SGDLS, CDR2 YYNGEE. The CDR3, as DNA: TGTGCCAGCAGCGTTACTAGCGGGAGTGTCGAGCAGTACTTC. Protein sequence: CASSVTSGSVEQYF.

The rearrangement links TRBV5-1 to TRBJ2-3; perhaps TRBD1 as D (6 bases). V was pared by 5 bases and J by 0 bases, with 13 bases between. CDR1 is SGHRS, CDR2 YFSETQ, per germline. The CDR3 consists of 15 residues. The DNA of the CDR3 is TGCGCCAGCAGGTTAACAGGGAAAAGCACAGATACGCAGTATTTT. It is translated as CASRLTGKSTDTQYF.

CDR3 sequence: CASSLGEQSFSGANVLTF. The CDR3 DNA sequence: TGCGCCAGCAGCTTGGGTGAACAGTCCTTCTCTGGGGCCAACGTCCTGACTTTC. This chain joins TRBV5-1 and TRBJ2-6, with unresolved D. Germline-derived CDR1 and CDR2 are SGHRS and YFSETQ. The V gene lost 0 bases and the J gene lost 0 bases, with 13 bases spanning the gap. CDR3 length: 18 residues.

This clone was seen once. The rearrangement uses TRBV3-1 (or the pseudogene TRBV3-2) and TRBJ2-2; 10 bases fit TRBD1. Losses at the gene ends were 4 bases for V and 5 bases for J; bases not matched to a gene: 13. Per the germline V gene, CDR1 is LGHDT and CDR2 is YNNKEL (reference sequence). CDR3 length: 18 amino acids. CDR3 sequence reads: CASSLGTPGQGNTGELFF. As DNA, the CDR3 is TGTGCCAGCAGCCTTGGGACCCCGGGACAGGGGAATACCGGGGAGCTGTTTTTT.

The genes are TRBV10-3 and TRBJ1-5; no clear D gene. From germline, CDR1 is ENHRY and CDR2 SYGVKD. Trimming pared 2 bases from V and 4 bases from J, leaving 12 bases between. This CDR3 is 15 amino acids long. The CDR3 protein is CAISETGSVNQPQHF. CDR3 nucleotides: TGTGCCATCAGTGAGACTGGCAGCGTTAATCAGCCCCAGCATTTT.

The chain recombines TRBV28 with TRBJ1-5; no firm D call. Germline loops: CDR1 MDHEN, CDR2 SYDVKM. Trimming cost V 7 bases and J 2 bases, with 6 bases left between them. The CDR3 length is 12 residues. CDR3 in amino acids: CASNLGNQPQHF. The CDR3 nucleotides read TGTGCCAGCAACCTAGGCAATCAGCCCCAGCATTTT.

V gene TRBV5-1 combines with J gene TRBJ2-2, with D unclear. The CDR3 extends over 15 amino acids. V lost 0 bases to trimming and J lost 5 bases, with 11 bases between them. CDR1 and CDR2 from the germline V gene are SGHRS and YFSETQ. The CDR3: CASSLAGMGTGELFF. CDR3 nucleotides: TGCGCCAGCAGCTTGGCCGGTATGGGGACCGGGGAGCTGTTTTTT.

This chain uses TRBV28 with TRBJ2-6; 7 bases agree with TRBD2. CDR3 length equals 16 residues. Looked up from germline, CDR1 is MDHEN and CDR2 is SYDVKM. V lost 7 bases and J lost 0; bases outside the gene matches: 6. The CDR3 bases are TGTGCCAGCACCTTGGGAGGGTCCTCTGGGGCCAACGTCCTGACTTTC. Amino acids: CASTLGGSSGANVLTF.

The V and J genes are TRBV6-2 or TRBV6-3 and TRBJ2-7, with 12 bases aligning to TRBD2. V lost 6 bases and J lost 4; bases outside the gene matches: 13. Germline CDR1 reads MNHEY; CDR2 reads SVGEGT. CDR3 length: 17 residues. The CDR3 loop is CASSRLAGTSGSYEQYF. The CDR3 DNA reads TGTGCCAGCAGCCGACTGGCCGGGACTAGCGGGTCTTACGAGCAGTACTTC.

This chain joins TRBV3-1 (or the pseudogene TRBV3-2) and TRBJ2-7; 15 nucleotides line up with TRBD2. Trimming removed 0 bases from V and 4 bases from J; junction bases left unmatched: 1. The length of the CDR3 is 16 residues. Germline V lookup: CDR1 LGHDT, CDR2 YNNKEL (reference sequence). The CDR3 DNA reads TGTGCCAGCAGCCAAGATGGGACTAGCGGGAGGTACGAGCAGTACTTC. Amino acid sequence: CASSQDGTSGRYEQYF.

This chain's CDR3 is CASSHNRGEEQYF. The CDR3 nucleotides read TGTGCCAGCAGCCATAACAGGGGTGAGGAGCAGTACTTC. The V gene is TRBV14, the J gene TRBJ2-7; TRBD1 aligns across 7 bases. There are 13 residues in the CDR3. V dropped 3 bases and J dropped 7; count of bases not matched to a gene: 6. In germline, CDR1 is SGHDN, CDR2 FVKESK. Complete variable domain (other parts from reference TRBV14 and TRBJ2-7): EAGVTQFPSHSVIEKGQTVTLRCDPISGHDNLYWYRRVMGKEIKFLLHFVKESKQDESGMPNNRFLAERTGGTYSTLKVQPAELEDSGVYFCASSHNRGEEQYFGPGTRLTVT.

The chain is built from TRBV3-1 (or the pseudogene TRBV3-2) and TRBJ2-7; TRBD1 agrees at 9 bases. CDR3 size: 13 residues. From germline, CDR1 is LGHDT and CDR2 YNNKEL (reference sequence). The V gene end was trimmed by 3 bases and the J gene end by 4 bases; junction bases not matched to a gene: 1. CDR3 nucleotides: TGTGCCAGCAGCCACGGACAGGGGTACGAGCAGTACTTC. Translated, it gives CASSHGQGYEQYF.

The genes are TRBV7-3 and TRBJ2-3; no firm D call. Germline V gives CDR1 SGHTA, CDR2 FQGTGA. The V and J ends lost 3 bases and 3 bases respectively, with 7 bases between them. This CDR3 has 13 residues. Here the CDR3 reads CASSFPGTDTQYF. In DNA form, the CDR3 reads TGTGCCAGCAGCTTCCCCGGGACAGATACGCAGTATTTT. The full variable domain, rest sourced from reference TRBV7-3 and TRBJ2-3, is GAGVSQTPSNKVTEKGKYVELRCDPISGHTALYWYRQSLGQGPEFLIYFQGTGAADDSGLPNDRFFAVRPEGSVSTLKIQRTERGDSAVYLCASSFPGTDTQYFGPGTRLTVL.